Following are 29 T cell receptor beta chains from one sample sequenced in a study of tissue T cells after allogeneic stem cell transplantation (dated by TCRdb to the early 2020s). The library relied on the immunoSEQ multiplex PCR assay. Imported from immuneACCESS, the table was reduced by TCRdb to in-frame sequences with V and J called. These copies leave out some clones; in studies compared against another copy, an unresolved V gene accounts for under half, and the cause of the remainder is not known. Within this sample are 3,800 or so clones, with about 50% of them counted one time only. The top ten clones comprise over 9.5% of the sample. Reading the label with the study, this specimen's time point is: mouse harvest day 7 after allogeneic transplant. Each mouse graft, delivered by tail vein injection, combined 10^6 splenic CD5+ T cells with 10^7 T-cell-depleted bone marrow cells. The sequenced material came from lymph node tissue. These receptors were taken from a female BALB/c mouse given C57BL/6 T cells with graft-versus-host disease after an allogeneic hematopoietic cell transplant.

On this clone itself: Mouse germline and gene names are used. The DNA ends 1 residue before the CDR3 does, and the rest of the CDR3 is filled in from the germline J gene. This chain connects TRBV12-2 to TRBJ2-3; 12 bases map to TRBD2. The trim removed 0 bases at V and 0 bases at J, leaving 3 bases unmatched. Per germline, CDR1 SGHLS and CDR2 HYDKME. The length of the CDR3 is 17 residues. The CDR3 bases that were read are TGTGCCAGCTCTCTCGAGACTGGGGGGGCCAGTGCAGAAACGCTGTAT. Translation gives CASSLETGGASAETLY. The full CDR3 protein reads CASSLETGGASAETLYF.

Worth noting for this clone: Genes and germline come from the mouse. The observed sequence ends 1 residue before the CDR3 terminus, with the missing tail filled in from the germline J gene. The chain links TRBV26 to TRBJ2-5; TRBD1 might be the D (5 bases). Trimming pared 6 bases from V and 1 base from J, leaving 11 bases between. The CDR3 runs 14 residues. CDR1 and CDR2 (germline): KGHPV, FQNQEV (reference sequence). The CDR3 DNA, read in part, is TGTGCCAGCAGCCCGACAGCTTACCAAGACACCCAGTAC. This gives the protein CASSPTAYQDTQY. In full, the CDR3 is CASSPTAYQDTQYF.

This clone has just a few counts. All gene names here are mouse names. The observed sequence ends 1 residue before the CDR3 terminus, with the missing tail filled in from the germline J gene. The V and J genes are TRBV31 and TRBJ2-4; D may be TRBD1 or TRBD2 (6 bases each). The V end lost 0 bases, the J end lost 0 bases, and 10 bases lay between the germline ends. Germline values: CDR1 GKSSPN, CDR2 SITVG. The CDR3 extends over 15 amino acids. The CDR3 region is CAWSLGGSSQNTLYF. The sequenced CDR3 bases are TGTGCCTGGAGTCTAGGGGGGTCTAGTCAAAACACCTTGTAC.

To note about this clone: Gene names refer to mouse genes. Partial CDR3 DNA: TGCTCCAGCAGGGGACAGGGAAACACAGAAGTCTTC. Amino acids: CSSRGQGNTEVF. The whole CDR3 region reads CSSRGQGNTEVFF. The V call is TRBV23, the J call TRBJ1-1; the table's D call of TRBD1 was not tested on the DNA. The read terminates 1 residue before the CDR3 end, so the remaining end is supplied by the germline J gene. The V gene's germline CDR1 is KGHTA and CDR2 FQNQQP. This CDR3 is built from 13 residues.

This clone came up a few times. Mouse germline and gene names are used. Read data end 1 residue before the CDR3 end; the end is taken from the germline J gene. The chain has TRBV2 and TRBJ1-4, with 9 bases aligning to TRBD1. Germline assignment: CDR1 LGHNA and CDR2 YSYQKL. CDR3 length: 16 amino acids. The V and J ends lost 4 bases and 0 bases, in that order; junction bases with no gene match: 3. CDR3 protein: CASSPTGGISNERLFF. Partial CDR3 DNA: TGTGCCAGCAGCCCGACAGGGGGGATTTCCAACGAAAGATTATTT.

In its sample, this clone was seen a few times. Here the gene names and germline are mouse. The CDR3 end lies 1 residue beyond the end of the read and is filled in from the germline J gene. V usage is TRBV24 and J usage is TRBJ2-7, with 7 bases matching TRBD1. The V gene end was trimmed by 6 bases and the J gene end by 7 bases; junction bases not matched to a gene: 0. This CDR3 is built from 10 residues. Per the germline V gene, CDR1 is KGHTA and CDR2 is FRNEEI. The CDR3 loop reads CASRDREQYF. The sequenced CDR3 bases are TGTGCCAGCAGGGACAGGGAACAGTAC.

This clone is medium-sized by share. Germline and genes here are mouse. Read coverage stops 1 residue before the CDR3 terminus; the germline J gene supplies the remainder. The V call is TRBV3, the J call TRBJ2-7; TRBD2 matches at 7 bases. Germline V CDR1 and CDR2: SNHLY, FYNGKV (reference sequence). V dropped 2 bases and J dropped 4; count of bases not matched to a gene: 2. The CDR3 extends over 13 amino acids. CDR3 region: CASSLSWGYEQYF. The covered CDR3 bases are TGTGCCAGCAGCTTAAGCTGGGGGTATGAACAGTAC. Complete variable domain (other parts from reference TRBV3 and TRBJ2-7): GPKVLQIPSHQIIDMGQMVTLNCDPVSNHLYFYWYKQILGQQMEFLVNFYNGKVMEKSKLFKDQFSVERPDGSYFTLKIQPTALEDSAVYFCASSLSWGYEQYFGPGTRLTVL.

Worth noting for this clone: Any gene name here is a mouse gene name. The read terminates 1 residue before the CDR3 end, so the remaining end is supplied by the germline J gene. This sequence joins TRBV19 and TRBJ2-5; D might be TRBD2 (5 bases). V was trimmed by 2 bases and J by 2 bases, leaving 9 bases between them. Germline lookup yields CDR1 FNHDT and CDR2 SITEND (reference sequence). CDR3 length: 14 residues. CDR3 region: CASSIPLGQDTQYF. The sequenced CDR3 bases are TGTGCCAGCAGTATCCCCCTGGGCCAAGACACCCAGTAC.

This clone was found a few times. Genes and germline come from the mouse. With the read ending 1 residue before the CDR3 end, the germline J gene is used to fill in that end. The genes are TRBV26 and TRBJ2-7; D might be TRBD2 (6 bases). The CDR3 has 14 amino acids. Looked up from germline, CDR1 is KGHPV and CDR2 is FQNQEV (reference sequence). The V end lost 4 bases, the J end lost 0 bases, and 10 bases lay between the germline ends. The chain's CDR3 is CASSRLGSSYEQYF. The sequenced CDR3 bases are TGTGCCAGCAGTCGTCTGGGGAGCTCCTATGAACAGTAC.

There are a few counts of this clone. The listed genes are named as in mouse. Read coverage stops 1 residue before the CDR3 terminus; the germline J gene supplies the remainder. The rearrangement uses TRBV12-1 and TRBJ2-7; 11 bases are a match to TRBD2. V shed 0 bases, J shed 5 bases, and the junction held 5 bases outside the gene matches. Germline V gene lookup returns CDR1 SGHSN and CDR2 HYEKVE. CDR3 size: 15 residues. The covered CDR3 bases are TGTGCCAGCTCTCTCGATAAGGACTGGGGGGATGAACAGTAC. It yields the protein CASSLDKDWGDEQY. The full CDR3 protein is CASSLDKDWGDEQYF.

Note on this clone: The genes and germline here are from mouse. Read sequence stops 1 residue before the CDR3 end, and the germline J gene provides the missing end. V is TRBV26 and J is TRBJ2-1; no firm D call. Germline CDR1 KGHPV, CDR2 FQNQEV (reference sequence). The CDR3 sequence is 14 residues long. V was clipped by 0 bases and J by 3 bases, with 6 bases between them. CDR3: CASSLSRAYAEQFF. CDR3 bases read: TGTGCCAGCAGTCTGTCACGGGCCTATGCTGAGCAGTTC.

In its sample, this clone was seen a few times. Gene names follow the mouse nomenclature. Coverage ceases 1 residue before the CDR3 finishes, and the germline J gene fills in the end. This rearrangement joins TRBV15 to TRBJ1-1; D is undetermined. Germline values: CDR1 SGHND, CDR2 FRSKSL. V gave up 3 bases and J gave up 4 bases, with 3 bases separating them. The CDR3 spans 11 residues. The sequenced part of the CDR3 DNA is TGTGCCAGCAGTTTCGGCACAGAAGTCTTC. Protein sequence: CASSFGTEVF. From start to end, the CDR3 is CASSFGTEVFF.

This clone has a handful of counts. Genes and germline come from the mouse. The read is 1 residue too short to cover the CDR3 end, so that end is filled in from the germline J gene. The chain recombines TRBV16 with TRBJ1-4, with D maybe TRBD1 (5 bases). Trimming shortened V by 3 bases and J by 2 bases, and 7 bases separated the two germline ends. This CDR3 is built from 14 residues. Germline CDR1 reads SGHSA; CDR2 reads FRNQAP. CDR3: CASSFGQSNERLFF. CDR3 DNA, as far as it was read: TGTGCAAGCAGCTTTGGACAATCCAACGAAAGATTATTT.

Remarks on this clone: Mouse names are used for the genes. With the read ending 1 residue before the CDR3 end, the germline J gene is used to fill in that end. The J gene is TRBJ2-7, the V gene TRBV23; the table's D call, TRBD1, was not checked against the DNA. The V gene's germline CDR1 is KGHTA and CDR2 FQNQQP. The CDR3 is 13 residues long. The CDR3 sequence: CSSSRGSSYEQYF. CDR3 DNA (partial): TGCTCCAGCAGCAGGGGGAGCTCCTATGAACAGTAC.

In the case of this clone: The gene symbols are mouse symbols. The read is 1 residue too short to cover the CDR3 end, so that end is filled in from the germline J gene. The chain links TRBV26 to TRBJ1-2; 7 bases are shared with TRBD1. The germline CDR1 and CDR2 sequences are KGHPV and FQNQEV (reference sequence). The CDR3 runs 13 residues. The trim removed 6 bases at V and 2 bases at J, leaving 3 bases unmatched. The sequenced CDR3 bases are TGTGCCAGCAGCCCGGGACAGAACTCCGACTACACC. Its protein product is CASSPGQNSDYT. The full CDR3 sequence reads CASSPGQNSDYTF.

Concerning this clone: The gene names here belong to mouse. The CDR3 end is not reached by the read, which stops 1 residue before it; the germline J gene fills it in. The chain recombines TRBV26 with TRBJ1-3, with D perhaps matching TRBD1 (5 bases). Germline values: CDR1 KGHPV, CDR2 FQNQEV (reference sequence). The CDR3 is 15 amino acids. The V end lost 4 bases, the J end lost 0 bases, and 10 bases lay between the germline ends. CDR3: CASSRDGNSGNTLYF. The part of the CDR3 DNA that was read is TGTGCCAGCAGTCGGGACGGAAATTCTGGAAATACGCTCTAT.

Comment on this clone: The gene names here belong to mouse. The read ends 1 residue before the CDR3 terminus; that terminus is restored from the germline J gene. The V call is TRBV19, the J call TRBJ2-7; D uncertain. V was cut by 2 bases and J by 6 bases, with 6 bases left in between. Germline CDR1 reads FNHDT; CDR2 reads SITEND (reference sequence). The CDR3 covers 11 residues. CDR3 bases read: TGTGCCAGCAGTATGTGGTCTGAACAGTAC. Translating gives CASSMWSEQY. The whole CDR3 is CASSMWSEQYF.

For this clone: Germline and genes: mouse. CDR3 sequence: CASTGTVSNERLFF. The sequenced part of the CDR3 DNA is TGTGCCAGCACCGGGACAGTTTCCAACGAAAGATTATTT. The gene calls are TRBV4 and TRBJ1-4, with TRBD1 matching over 7 bases. The read is 1 residue too short to cover the CDR3 end, so that end is filled in from the germline J gene. The CDR3 runs 14 residues. Trimming cost V 7 bases and J 0 bases; bases outside gene matches: 2. The germline gives CDR1 LGHDT, CDR2 YNNKQL (reference sequence).

In its sample, this clone was seen once. The gene names given are mouse names. CDR3 sequence reads: CASSLERTGDTQYF. The CDR3 DNA, read in part, is TGTGCAAGCAGCTTAGAGCGGACAGGGGACACCCAGTAC. The V gene is TRBV16, the J gene TRBJ2-5; TRBD1 aligns across 8 bases. The read ends 1 residue before the CDR3 terminus; that terminus is restored from the germline J gene. CDR1 and CDR2 from the germline V gene are SGHSA and FRNQAP. The V segment lost 0 bases and the J segment 6 bases; nucleotides outside the gene matches: 2. This CDR3 region has 14 residues.

Note on this clone: The genes are named according to mouse. The read terminates 1 residue ahead of where the CDR3 ends, so the germline J gene completes it. V gene TRBV23 combines with J gene TRBJ1-3; TRBD1, the D gene given by the table, was not confirmed from the DNA. Looked up from germline, CDR1 is KGHTA and CDR2 is FQNQQP. The CDR3 extends over 16 amino acids. The part of the CDR3 DNA that was read is TGCTCCAGCAGTCAATCAGGCAGGGGTTCTGGAAATACGCTCTAT. As protein: CSSSQSGRGSGNTLY. The whole CDR3 sequence reads CSSSQSGRGSGNTLYF.

The sample holds a few counts of this clone. Gene names follow the mouse nomenclature. Read coverage stops 1 residue before the CDR3 terminus; the germline J gene supplies the remainder. V gene TRBV13-2 combines with J gene TRBJ1-1; D might be TRBD1 (6 bases). Per germline, CDR1 NNHNN and CDR2 SYGAGS (reference sequence). This CDR3 contains 13 residues. V lost 3 bases, J lost 2 bases, and 8 bases lay in between. The DNA read from the CDR3 is TGTGCCAGCGGTGGGGGACATAACACAGAAGTCTTC. It is translated as CASGGGHNTEVF. The whole CDR3 protein is CASGGGHNTEVFF.

Concerning this clone: Mouse gene names apply. The CDR3 end falls 1 residue outside the read, so it is completed with the germline J gene. V and J are TRBV26 and TRBJ2-7, with 12 bases identical to TRBD2. J was trimmed by 7 bases and V by 4 bases; bases with no gene match: 8. The CDR3 consists of 15 residues. The germline CDR1 and CDR2 sequences are KGHPV and FQNQEV (reference sequence). The CDR3 is CASSPDWGGAGEQYF. Partial CDR3 DNA: TGTGCCAGCAGTCCCGACTGGGGGGGCGCTGGAGAACAGTAC.

As concerns this clone: The genes are named according to mouse. The read is 1 residue too short to cover the CDR3 end, so that end is filled in from the germline J gene. The V call is TRBV14, the J call TRBJ2-7; 11 nucleotides agree with TRBD2. The J segment lost 4 bases and the V segment lost 5 bases, leaving 8 bases of the junction unmatched. Germline lookup yields CDR1 SGHDT and CDR2 FRDEAV. CDR3 length equals 15 residues. The CDR3: CASSWDRTGGYEQYF. The covered CDR3 bases are TGTGCCAGCAGCTGGGACAGGACTGGGGGGTATGAACAGTAC. Full variable domain (remainder filled in from reference TRBV14 and TRBJ2-7): EAGVTQSPRYAVLQEGQAVSFWCDPISGHDTLYWYQQPRDQGPQLLVYFRDEAVIDNSQLPSDRFSAVRPKGTNSTLKIQSAKQGDTATYLCASSWDRTGGYEQYFGPGTRLTVL.

With respect to this clone: Gene and germline names: mouse. The read terminates 1 residue before the CDR3 end, so the remaining end is supplied by the germline J gene. This chain uses TRBV31 with TRBJ1-1; the D gene is possibly TRBD1 (5 bases). The CDR3 totals 13 residues. CDR1 and CDR2 (germline): GKSSPN, SITVG. Trimming left V 2 bases short and J 4 bases short, with 11 bases between. The covered CDR3 bases are TGTGCCTGGAGTGAGGGGAGGGGCACAGAAGTCTTC. Protein product: CAWSEGRGTEVF. In full, the CDR3 is CAWSEGRGTEVFF. Variable domain in full (rest from reference TRBV31 and TRBJ1-1): AQTIHQWPVAEIKAVGSPLSLGCTIKGKSSPNLYWYWQATGGTLQQLFYSITVGQVESVVQLNLSASRPKDDQFILSTEKLLLSHSGFYLCAWSEGRGTEVFFGKGTRLTVV.

This clone was detected once. Gene names are mouse gene names. Read coverage stops 1 residue before the CDR3 terminus; the germline J gene supplies the remainder. V usage is TRBV12-1 and J usage is TRBJ2-7; no clear D gene. The CDR3 extends over 12 amino acids. V lost 0 bases to trimming and J lost 3 bases, with 5 bases between them. Germline-derived CDR1 and CDR2 are SGHSN and HYEKVE. The DNA read from the CDR3 is TGTGCCAGCTCTCTCCCACTCTATGAACAGTAC. Its translation is CASSLPLYEQY. The whole CDR3 region reads CASSLPLYEQYF.

This clone was detected a few times. Germline and genes here are mouse. The CDR3 goes on 1 residue after the read ends, and that part is filled in from the germline J gene. The V call is TRBV31, the J call TRBJ2-7; no clear D. The length of the CDR3 is 12 residues. Per germline, CDR1 GKSSPN and CDR2 SITVG. V lost 0 bases and J lost 2, with 5 bases in between. This CDR3 reads CAWSLYTYEQYF. The CDR3 DNA, read in part, is TGTGCCTGGAGTCTCTACACCTATGAACAGTAC.

Details on this clone: Gene and germline names: mouse. The observed sequence ends 1 residue before the CDR3 terminus, with the missing tail filled in from the germline J gene. This chain joins TRBV23 and TRBJ2-4; the table calls TRBD2, which could not be checked here. The CDR3 has 17 amino acids. CDR1 is KGHTA, CDR2 FQNQQP, per germline. CDR3 residues: CSSSQSGGGASQNTLYF. The DNA read from the CDR3 is TGCTCCAGCAGTCAATCAGGGGGGGGCGCGAGTCAAAACACCTTGTAC.

Details on this clone: Gene names are mouse gene names. The CDR3 end falls 1 residue outside the read, so it is completed with the germline J gene. The chain joins TRBV26 to TRBJ2-5; 12 nucleotides agree with TRBD2. The V gene's germline CDR1 is KGHPV and CDR2 FQNQEV (reference sequence). V lost 4 bases and J lost 5; bases outside the gene matches: 1. This CDR3 spans 14 amino acids. The CDR3 region is CASSRTGGGDTQYF. Incomplete CDR3 DNA: TGTGCCAGCAGTCGGACTGGGGGGGGAGACACCCAGTAC.

With respect to this clone: The limits of the CDR3 on the DNA are not certain, so only TCRdb's listed CDR3 is given. These gene names are mouse names. The gene calls are TRBV29 and TRBJ1-4; the table's D call TRBD1 went unverified against the DNA. A total of 15 residues make up the CDR3, ends included. CDR1 is MSHET and CDR2 is SYDVDS in the germline V gene. CDR3 loop: CASSSSGHSNERLFF.